These 13 T cell receptor beta chains came from one sample sequenced in a study of naive and memory T cell subsets. Two oligonucleotides, mixed equimolar, formed the beta constant-region primer covering TRBC1 and TRBC2. TCRdb passed the UMI-ligation and nested PCR reads through MiXCR, listing each CDR3 protein once. The data show about 85,000 distinct CDR3 sequences, with roughly 14% seen just once and around 0.99% held by the top ten. Source material: central memory CD4+ T cells from blood. The receptors stem from a human donor in good health.

The chain couples TRBV2 to TRBJ1-3; D is ambiguous. Germline CDR1 SNHLY, CDR2 FYNNEI. Trimming removed 3 bases from V and 0 bases from J, with 12 bases in between. The CDR3 has 16 residues. DNA of the CDR3: TGTGCCAGCAGTGATGGTGGTCATTTCTCTGGAAACACCATATATTTT. Encoded protein: CASSDGGHFSGNTIYF.

The genes are TRBV20-1 and TRBJ1-3, with D possibly matching TRBD1 (5 bases). Germline V gene lookup returns CDR1 DFQATT and CDR2 SNEGSKA (reference sequence). The germline V and J ends were trimmed by 6 bases and 0 bases, with 12 bases remaining between them. CDR3 size: 14 residues. As DNA, the CDR3 is TGCAGTGCACCACAGGAGTACTCTGGAAACACCATATATTTT. Residues: CSAPQEYSGNTIYF.

This clonotype was found many times. This CDR3 is CASSQDRGTSPLHF. The CDR3, as DNA: TGTGCCAGCAGCCAAGATCGCGGGACTTCACCCCTCCACTTT. The V and J genes are TRBV14 and TRBJ1-6, with TRBD1 as a possible D gene (5 bases). Per germline, CDR1 SGHDN and CDR2 FVKESK. V was shortened by 0 bases and J by 9 bases, with 9 bases between the two germline ends. CDR3 length: 14 amino acids.

The V and J genes are TRBV12-3 or TRBV12-4 and TRBJ1-1; TRBD1 might be the D (5 bases). The V end lost 3 bases, the J end lost 10 bases, and 12 bases lay between the germline ends. This CDR3 is 12 amino acids long. CDR3 nucleotides: TGTGCCAGCAGTTTCAGGGCGCCTGTAGCTTTCTTT. This codes for CASSFRAPVAFF.

The CDR3 coding sequence is TGTGCCAGCAGCCAAGGATTCCCCAATTACAATGAGCAGTTCTTC. The encoded protein is CASSQGFPNYNEQFF. The chain recombines TRBV9 with TRBJ2-1; no clear D. The CDR3 has 15 amino acids. Trimming shortened V by 4 bases and J by 4 bases, and 15 bases separated the two germline ends. Germline lookup yields CDR1 SGDLS and CDR2 YYNGEE.

This chain joins TRBV10-3 and TRBJ2-1; D is unresolved. V gave up 0 bases and J gave up 9 bases, with 6 bases separating them. In germline, CDR1 is ENHRY, CDR2 SYGVKD. This CDR3 has 12 amino acids. The DNA for the CDR3 is TGTGCCATCAGTGAGTCAATGATTGAGCAGTTCTTC. This translates into CAISESMIEQFF.

The chain has TRBV6-2 or TRBV6-3 and TRBJ2-2; 7 bases match TRBD1. From germline, CDR1 is MNHEY and CDR2 SVGEGT. The CDR3 runs 14 residues. V was clipped by 8 bases and J by 10 bases; unmatched bases: 13. CDR3 nucleotides: TGTGCCAGCCTCCCAGGGACAGCGGTTACGGAGCTGTTTTTT. As protein: CASLPGTAVTELFF.

This clonotype was detected only a few times. The chain links TRBV7-8 to TRBJ2-5; D is uncertain. The length of the CDR3 is 16 residues. Germline CDR1 is SGHVS and CDR2 is FQNEAQ. V gave up 6 bases and J gave up 2 bases, with 19 bases separating them. The CDR3 here is CASSQSDLGYQETQYF. Written as DNA, the CDR3 is TGTGCCAGCAGTCAAAGCGATCTGGGGTATCAAGAGACCCAGTACTTC.

As regards this clonotype: At one end, the junction sequence differs from germline, possibly due to a read error. The chain employs TRBV7-9 and TRBJ1-5; D is unclear. Germline CDR1 reads SEHNR; CDR2 reads FQNEAQ (reference sequence). This CDR3 contains 13 residues. The CDR3 is CASSWYSNQPQNF. For the CDR3, the DNA is TGTGCCAGCAGCTGGTATAGCAATCAGCCCCAGAATTTT. Supplemented by reference TRBV7-9 and TRBJ1-5, the full variable domain reads DTGVSQNPRHKITKRGQNVTFRCDPISEHNRLYWYRQTLGQGPEFLTYFQNEAQLEKSRLLSDRFSAERPKGSFSTLEIQRTEQGDSAMYLCASSWYSNQPQNFGDGTRLSIL.

V gene TRBV27 combines with J gene TRBJ2-1, with 11 nucleotides matching TRBD1. The V segment lost 10 bases and the J segment 4 bases; nucleotides outside the gene matches: 12. There are 16 residues in the CDR3. Germline V gives CDR1 MNHEY, CDR2 SMNVEV (reference sequence). The DNA of the CDR3 is TGTGCCAACACTTCCCTGGGACAGGGGGGGTACAATGAGCAGTTCTTC. Amino acids: CANTSLGQGGYNEQFF.

The V and J genes are TRBV20-1 and TRBJ2-5, with 8 bases identical to TRBD1. The CDR3 runs 15 residues. After removal of 2 bases from V and 5 bases from J, the junction contained 10 bases not matched to a gene. CDR1 and CDR2 (germline): DFQATT, SNEGSKA (reference sequence). The DNA of the CDR3 is TGCAGTGCTAGACCTCTACAGGGGGTTGAGGAGACCCAGTACTTC. Amino acid sequence: CSARPLQGVEETQYF.

The gene calls are TRBV6-1 and TRBJ2-7; 10 bases align to TRBD1. The CDR3 is 15 residues long. J lost 8 bases, V lost 1 base, and 8 bases had no gene match. CDR1 and CDR2 (germline): MNHNS, SASEGT. The CDR3 protein is CASSEGAGTGVQQYF. CDR3 in DNA: TGTGCCAGCAGTGAAGGGGCCGGGACAGGGGTTCAGCAGTACTTC.

This clonotype came up many times. This chain uses TRBV7-9 with TRBJ2-1; TRBD2 agrees at 8 bases. Per the germline V gene, CDR1 is SEHNR and CDR2 is FQNEAQ (reference sequence). CDR3 length: 15 amino acids. The V gene end was trimmed by 5 bases and the J gene end by 8 bases; junction bases not matched to a gene: 11. CDR3 residues: CASSLGLGGSYEQFF. CDR3 nucleotide sequence: TGTGCCAGCAGCCTGGGACTAGGAGGTAGTTATGAGCAGTTCTTC.